The clone carrying this T cell receptor (beta chain) was detected only a few times. Distinct nucleotide sequences in the sample also encode this CDR3. This entry comes from a study of blood T cell repertoires in COVID-19. About the research overall: Collection of acute and convalescent COVID-19 samples took place in the United States, Italy and Spain.

In the original workflow: Estimation of nucleated cell counts relied on the amplification of reference gene primers. The protocol was immunoSEQ multiplex PCR, while the TCRdb copy is restricted to in-frame clones and leaves out a portion. That table supplies the V and J calls and clone size; D and trimming were determined from the DNA. The table lists a few hundred thousand clones, approximately 80% of them singletons. The CDR3 sequence is 12 residues long. The germline gives CDR1 SQVTM, CDR2 ANQGSEA. Trimming took off 4 bases at V and 2 bases at J, with 9 bases between the two ends. The genes are TRBV29-1 and TRBJ2-7; D might be TRBD2 (5 bases). The specimen was peripheral blood. The TCR comes from a woman between 18 and 30 years old with acute or convalescent COVID-19. For the CDR3, the DNA is TGCAGCGTTGTAAGCGGCCCCTACGAGCAGTACTTC. It encodes CSVVSGPYEQYF.